The 9 T cell receptor beta chains listed next were all sequenced from one sample in a study of cytomegalovirus exposure and HLA in healthy donors. The PCR employed 60 Vbeta primers together with 13 Jbeta primers. Only in-frame clones appear in the TCRdb table, and some are missing; sequencing was by immunoSEQ multiplex PCR. Altogether some 91,000 clones are present, around 86% being singletons, with the ten largest covering roughly 8.3%. Source material: PBMCs. These receptor sequences come from a young man in good health and CMV-seropositive.

The CDR3 sequence: CASSFGQGYEQYF. The CDR3 DNA sequence: TGTGCCAGCAGTTTCGGCCAGGGGTACGAGCAGTACTTC. The chain couples TRBV27 to TRBJ2-7, with a tentative D call TRBD1 (6 bases). V lost 3 bases to trimming and J lost 4 bases, with 10 bases between them. The CDR3 extends over 13 amino acids. From germline, CDR1 is MNHEY and CDR2 SMNVEV (reference sequence).

This clone was counted only a few times. This sequence joins TRBV19 and TRBJ2-7; 9 bases are a match to TRBD2. The V gene end was trimmed by 3 bases and the J gene end by 5 bases; junction bases not matched to a gene: 5. CDR1 is LNHDA and CDR2 is SQIVND in the germline V gene (reference sequence). The CDR3 has 14 amino acids. This chain's CDR3 is CASSIRTSEDEQYF. The CDR3 nucleotides are TGTGCCAGTAGTATCCGGACTAGCGAGGACGAGCAGTACTTC.

The V call is TRBV19, the J call TRBJ2-1; 11 positions match TRBD2. Per germline, CDR1 LNHDA and CDR2 SQIVND (reference sequence). V was pared by 2 bases and J by 6 bases, with 9 bases of the junction left unmatched. The CDR3 extends over 17 amino acids. CDR3 in DNA: TGTGCCAGTAGTATACAGGGGACTAGCGGAGGGTTCAATGAGCAGTTCTTC. Its translation is CASSIQGTSGGFNEQFF.

This chain uses TRBV27 with TRBJ1-2, with D tentatively TRBD1 (6 bases). The CDR3 spans 15 residues. Germline V gene data show CDR1 as MNHEY and CDR2 as SMNVEV (reference sequence). Deletions cut 2 bases from V and 0 bases from J, with 10 bases between. The CDR3 DNA sequence: TGTGCCAGCAGTTTAACAGACAGGCCTAACTATGGCTACACCTTC. It codes for CASSLTDRPNYGYTF.

The gene calls are TRBV28 and TRBJ2-1; D gene uncertain. V lost 7 bases and J lost 4, with 8 bases in between. The CDR3 has 12 residues. The germline gives CDR1 MDHEN, CDR2 SYDVKM. The CDR3 DNA reads as TGTGCCAGCACGAGCGCTTACAATGAGCAGTTCTTC. Translation gives CASTSAYNEQFF.

The V gene is TRBV28, the J gene TRBJ1-2; a possible D gene is TRBD1 (5 bases). Trimming removed 3 bases at V and 4 bases at J, with 15 bases between. CDR1 MDHEN and CDR2 SYDVKM come from the germline V gene. This CDR3 region has 15 residues. CDR3 coding DNA: TGTGCCAGCAGTTTTGACCAGGGATGGTCCTATGGCTACACCTTC. This sequence encodes CASSFDQGWSYGYTF.

J is TRBJ1-5 and V is TRBV6-5; D uncertain. Germline values: CDR1 MNHEY, CDR2 SVGAGI. The CDR3 has 14 amino acids. V was shortened by 2 bases and J by 3 bases, with 8 bases between the two germline ends. Written as DNA, the CDR3 is TGTGCCAGCAGTTACAAGGGAGACAATCAGCCCCAGCATTTT. It encodes CASSYKGDNQPQHF.

The chain combines TRBV5-1 with TRBJ2-1, with 10 bases matching TRBD2. The germline V gene has CDR1 SGHRS and CDR2 YFSETQ. CDR3 length: 18 amino acids. The V gene end was trimmed by 1 base and the J gene end by 8 bases; junction bases not matched to a gene: 15. In nucleotides, the CDR3 is TGCGCCAGCAGCTTGCCTCTAACTCCTAGCGGGAGAAGGGATGAGCAGTTCTTC. Translation: CASSLPLTPSGRRDEQFF. Looking up the rest from reference TRBV5-1 and TRBJ2-1 gives the full variable domain: KAGVTQTPRYLIKTRGQQVTLSCSPISGHRSVSWYQQTPGQGLQFLFEYFSETQRNKGNFPGRFSGRQFSNSRSEMNVSTLELGDSALYLCASSLPLTPSGRRDEQFFGPGTRLTVL.

The gene calls are TRBV19 and TRBJ2-4, with a weak D call TRBD1 (7 bases). The length of the CDR3 is 14 residues. The V and J ends lost 4 bases and 3 bases respectively, with 10 bases between them. Per the germline V gene, CDR1 is LNHDA and CDR2 is SQIVND (reference sequence). The CDR3: CASSRRDSKNIQYF. The CDR3 DNA reads TGTGCCAGTAGTAGGCGGGACAGCAAAAACATTCAGTACTTC.